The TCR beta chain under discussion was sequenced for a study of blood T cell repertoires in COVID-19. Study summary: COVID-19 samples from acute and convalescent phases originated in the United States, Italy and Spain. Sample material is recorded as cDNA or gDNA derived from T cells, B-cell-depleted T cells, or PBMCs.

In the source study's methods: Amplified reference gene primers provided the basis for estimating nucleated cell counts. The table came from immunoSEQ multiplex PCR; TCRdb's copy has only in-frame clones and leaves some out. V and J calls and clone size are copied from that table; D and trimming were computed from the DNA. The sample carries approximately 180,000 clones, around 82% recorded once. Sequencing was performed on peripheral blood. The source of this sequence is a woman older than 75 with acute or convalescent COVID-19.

The CDR3 bases are TGTGCCAGCAGCTTAAGCGGCTGGGACAATGAGCAGTTCTTC. It yields the protein CASSLSGWDNEQFF. The chain combines TRBV7-3 with TRBJ2-1; unclear D gene. Germline-derived CDR1 and CDR2 are SGHTA and FQGTGA. Trimming left V 1 base short and J 5 bases short, with 9 bases between. This CDR3 comprises 14 residues.